A single sample gave rise to the 18 T cell receptor beta chains below, sequenced in a study of T-cell memory formation after mild COVID-19. TCRdb analysed the 5' RACE reads with MiXCR anew, one entry per CDR3 protein. The repertoire holds more than 450,000 distinct CDR3 sequences, about a sixth seen once, with 12% in the top ten. Specimen: PBMCs or a T cell subset sorted from them (not recorded which). The receptors come from an adult woman who had mild COVID-19 (a few samples of this study predate the infection). Cell type and time point are not known.

This chain joins TRBV11-2 and TRBJ1-1; D remains unclear. The CDR3 contains 14 residues. V was clipped by 5 bases and J by 3 bases, with 13 bases between them. Germline V gene data show CDR1 as SGHAT and CDR2 as FQNNGV. The CDR3 region is CASSLRSEDTEAFF. The CDR3 region has the DNA TGTGCCAGCAGCCTTCGCTCGGAGGACACTGAAGCTTTCTTT.

This clonotype was counted between two and nine times. The V call is TRBV18, the J call TRBJ2-1, with D uncertain. The CDR3 has 14 amino acids. Germline values: CDR1 KGHSH, CDR2 LQKENI. V was clipped by 0 bases and J by 7 bases, with 10 bases between them. CDR3 coding DNA: TGTGCCAGCTCACCACCGCAGATACGGAATGAGCAGTTCTTC. Encoded protein: CASSPPQIRNEQFF.

This clonotype was seen only a few times. As DNA, the CDR3 is TGCGCCAGCAGCCCTGAGATGGGACGAATAAACACTGAAGCTTTCTTT. Translated, it gives CASSPEMGRINTEAFF. The V gene is TRBV5-1, the J gene TRBJ1-1; possibly TRBD1 for D (5 bases). Germline V gives CDR1 SGHRS, CDR2 YFSETQ. The CDR3 has 16 amino acids. V was clipped by 4 bases and J by 2 bases, with 18 bases between them.

This clonotype was seen more than once but under ten times. The chain has TRBV24-1 and TRBJ1-1; 8 bases align to TRBD1. Losses at the gene ends were 9 bases for V and 2 bases for J; bases not matched to a gene: 7. The CDR3 consists of 14 residues. CDR1 and CDR2 from the germline V gene are KGHDR and SFDVKD. CDR3 residues: CATRPTGGNTEAFF. The CDR3 DNA reads TGTGCCACCCGCCCTACAGGGGGTAACACTGAAGCTTTCTTT.

The gene calls are TRBV5-1 and TRBJ2-3, with 7 bases identical to TRBD1. After removal of 4 bases from V and 4 bases from J, the junction contained 15 bases not matched to a gene. In germline, CDR1 is SGHRS, CDR2 YFSETQ. There are 17 residues in the CDR3. CDR3: CASSVSQGMLSSDTQYF. CDR3 bases: TGCGCCAGCAGCGTATCACAGGGGATGTTAAGTTCAGATACGCAGTATTTT.

The chain couples TRBV10-3 to TRBJ1-5; D possibly corresponds to TRBD1 (5 bases). With 4 bases removed from V and 3 bases from J, the gap between germline ends came to 10 bases. Germline lookup yields CDR1 ENHRY and CDR2 SYGVKD. The CDR3 runs to 14 residues. CDR3 sequence reads: CAISGARANQPQHF. As DNA, the CDR3 is TGTGCCATCAGTGGGGCCAGGGCCAATCAGCCCCAGCATTTT.

The J gene is TRBJ2-3, the V gene TRBV6-5; TRBD1 matches 8 bases. The germline V gene has CDR1 MNHEY and CDR2 SVGAGI. CDR3 length equals 15 residues. The V and J ends lost 6 bases and 6 bases, in that order; junction bases with no gene match: 11. CDR3 nucleotide sequence: TGTGCCAGCAGCCGACAGGGGAAAGGGGGGGATACGCAGTATTTT. Its protein product is CASSRQGKGGDTQYF.

This clonotype turned up a few times. This sequence joins TRBV12-3 or TRBV12-4 and TRBJ2-1; TRBD2 matches at 11 bases. V shed 5 bases and J 4 bases; nucleotides not matched to a gene: 16. This CDR3 is built from 19 residues. DNA of the CDR3: TGTGCCAGCAGTACGACAGGAAGACTAGCGGGGAGGTGGTACAATGAGCAGTTCTTC. This encodes CASSTTGRLAGRWYNEQFF.

The V gene is TRBV28, the J gene TRBJ2-5, with 8 bases matching TRBD2. CDR3 size: 18 residues. Germline CDR1 reads MDHEN; CDR2 reads SYDVKM. The V segment lost 4 bases and the J segment 5 bases; nucleotides outside the gene matches: 18. The CDR3 DNA follows: TGTGCCAGCAGTTCCCCCTTCGGGGGGGCCAGTGAGCTTGAGACCCAGTACTTC. It translates to CASSSPFGGASELETQYF.

The genes are TRBV20-1 and TRBJ2-3; D tentatively reads TRBD1 or TRBD2 (6 bases each). Between the trimmed V and J ends, which lost 7 bases and 2 bases, there was a span of 22 bases. The CDR3 is made up of 16 amino acids. In germline, CDR1 is DFQATT, CDR2 SNEGSKA (reference sequence). The CDR3, as DNA: TGCAGTGTTACACCCGCCGGGGGCCTGATCACAGATACGCAGTATTTT. Its translation is CSVTPAGGLITDTQYF.

This clonotype was seen a handful of times. V and J are TRBV4-3 and TRBJ1-2; D uncertain. CDR3 length: 11 amino acids. V was trimmed by 8 bases and J by 7 bases, leaving 11 bases between them. Per germline, CDR1 LGHNA and CDR2 YSLEER. The CDR3 nucleotides are TGCGCCAGCTCGGGCGCGGGTGGCTACACCTTC. As protein: CASSGAGGYTF.

The chain carries TRBV15 and TRBJ1-5, with a possible D match to TRBD1 (5 bases). Trimming removed 6 bases from V and 5 bases from J, with 11 bases in between. This CDR3 region has 13 residues. Germline CDR1 reads LNHNV; CDR2 reads YYDKDF (reference sequence). CDR3 region: CATRRDGHQPQHF. For the CDR3, the DNA is TGTGCCACCAGACGGGACGGCCATCAGCCCCAGCATTTT.

The table lists this clonotype with a few counts. The chain links TRBV20-1 to TRBJ1-4, with D unclear. V was trimmed by 7 bases and J by 7 bases, leaving 7 bases between them. The CDR3 extends over 10 amino acids. In germline, CDR1 is DFQATT, CDR2 SNEGSKA (reference sequence). The CDR3 region is CSGKGEKLFF. The CDR3 DNA reads TGCAGTGGGAAGGGTGAAAAACTGTTTTTT.

This clonotype came up a few times. The chain employs TRBV19 and TRBJ2-1; tentative D call: TRBD1 (5 bases). Germline assignment: CDR1 LNHDA and CDR2 SQIVND (reference sequence). This CDR3 region has 11 residues. V was trimmed by 7 bases and J by 9 bases, leaving 10 bases between them. For the CDR3, the DNA is TGTGCCAGTATCGCAAGGGGTGAGCAGTTCTTC. Its translation: CASIARGEQFF.

The chain uses TRBV10-3 and TRBJ2-5; tentatively, D is TRBD2 (6 bases). Germline V CDR1 and CDR2: ENHRY, SYGVKD. V gave up 2 bases and J gave up 2 bases, with 15 bases separating them. The CDR3 is 16 amino acids. CDR3 DNA sequence: TGTGCCATCAGTGAGGGTCTAGCGCGGAGGCAAGAGACCCAGTACTTC. As protein: CAISEGLARRQETQYF.

The chain couples TRBV15 to TRBJ1-1; D not resolved. This CDR3 region has 13 residues. The V end lost 0 bases, the J end lost 5 bases, and 7 bases lay between the germline ends. Looked up from germline, CDR1 is LNHNV and CDR2 is YYDKDF (reference sequence). As DNA, the CDR3 is TGTGCCACCAGCAGAGAGGGCGTGACTGAAGCTTTCTTT. This codes for CATSREGVTEAFF.

This clonotype was seen many times. The rearrangement links TRBV12-3 or TRBV12-4 to TRBJ2-1; tentatively, D is TRBD2 (5 bases). The CDR3 length is 15 residues. V lost 1 base, J lost 6 bases, and 13 bases lay in between. The CDR3, as DNA: TGTGCCAGCAGTTTAGAATCGGGAATGGGCAATGAGCAGTTCTTC. It translates to CASSLESGMGNEQFF.

This sequence joins TRBV12-3 or TRBV12-4 and TRBJ2-7; TRBD1 aligns across 10 bases. This CDR3 comprises 14 residues. V lost 7 bases and J lost 4; bases outside the gene matches: 7. CDR3 amino acids: CASTVGQGLYEQYF. CDR3 DNA: TGTGCCAGCACCGTGGGACAGGGGCTTTACGAGCAGTACTTC.